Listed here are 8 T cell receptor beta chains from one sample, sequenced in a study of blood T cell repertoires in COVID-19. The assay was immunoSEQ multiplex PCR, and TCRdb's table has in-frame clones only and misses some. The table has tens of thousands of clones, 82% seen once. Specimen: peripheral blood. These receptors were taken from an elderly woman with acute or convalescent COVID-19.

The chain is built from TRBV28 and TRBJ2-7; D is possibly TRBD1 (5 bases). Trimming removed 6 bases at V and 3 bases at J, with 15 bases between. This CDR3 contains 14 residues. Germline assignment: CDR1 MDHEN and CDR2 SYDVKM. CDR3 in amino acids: CASSPADKNYEQYF. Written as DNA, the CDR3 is TGTGCCAGCAGCCCTGCGGACAAGAACTACGAGCAGTACTTC.

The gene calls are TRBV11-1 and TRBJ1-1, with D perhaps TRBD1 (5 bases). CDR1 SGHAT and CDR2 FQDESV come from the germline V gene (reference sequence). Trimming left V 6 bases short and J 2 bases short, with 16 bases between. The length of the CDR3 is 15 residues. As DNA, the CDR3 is TGTGCCAGCAGTGGGGTCGGGGGACCCAACACTGAAGCTTTCTTT. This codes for CASSGVGGPNTEAFF. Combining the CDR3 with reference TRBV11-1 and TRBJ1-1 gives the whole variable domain EAEVAQSPRYKITEKSQAVAFWCDPISGHATLYWYRQILGQGPELLVQFQDESVVDDSQLPKDRFSAERLKGVDSTLKIQPAELGDSAMYLCASSGVGGPNTEAFFGQGTRLTVV.

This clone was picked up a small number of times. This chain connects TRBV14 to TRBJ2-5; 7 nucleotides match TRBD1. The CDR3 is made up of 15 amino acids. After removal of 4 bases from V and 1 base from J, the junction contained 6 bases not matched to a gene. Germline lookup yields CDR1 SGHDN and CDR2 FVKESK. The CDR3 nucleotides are TGTGCCAGCAGCCCCCGACAGGGCCTCCAAGAGACCCAGTACTTC. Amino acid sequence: CASSPRQGLQETQYF.

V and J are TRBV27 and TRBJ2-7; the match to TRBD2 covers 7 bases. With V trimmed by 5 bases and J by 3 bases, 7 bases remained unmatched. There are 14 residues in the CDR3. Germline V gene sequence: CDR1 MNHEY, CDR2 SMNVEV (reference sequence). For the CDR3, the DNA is TGTGCCAGCAGTCCCTCCGGGAGGTTCTACGAGCAGTACTTC. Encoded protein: CASSPSGRFYEQYF.

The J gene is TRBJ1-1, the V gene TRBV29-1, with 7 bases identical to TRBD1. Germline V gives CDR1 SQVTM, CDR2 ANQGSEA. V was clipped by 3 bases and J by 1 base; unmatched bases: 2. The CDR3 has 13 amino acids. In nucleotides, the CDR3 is TGCAGCGTTGACCAGGGGGGGAACACTGAAGCTTTCTTT. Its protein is CSVDQGGNTEAFF.

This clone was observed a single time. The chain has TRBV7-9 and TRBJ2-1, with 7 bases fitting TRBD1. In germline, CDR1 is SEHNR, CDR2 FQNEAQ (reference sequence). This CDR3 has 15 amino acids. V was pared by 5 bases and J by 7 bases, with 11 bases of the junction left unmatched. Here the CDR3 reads CASSPRDSHMNEQFF. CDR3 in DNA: TGTGCCAGCAGCCCACGGGACAGTCATATGAATGAGCAGTTCTTC. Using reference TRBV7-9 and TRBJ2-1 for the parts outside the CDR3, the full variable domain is DTGVSQNPRHKITKRGQNVTFRCDPISEHNRLYWYRQTLGQGPEFLTYFQNEAQLEKSRLLSDRFSAERPKGSFSTLEIQRTEQGDSAMYLCASSPRDSHMNEQFFGPGTRLTVL.

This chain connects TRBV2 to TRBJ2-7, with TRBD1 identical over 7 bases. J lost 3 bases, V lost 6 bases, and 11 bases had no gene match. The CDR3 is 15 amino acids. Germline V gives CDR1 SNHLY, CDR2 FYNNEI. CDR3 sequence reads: CASSREEGARYEQYF. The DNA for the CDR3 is TGTGCCAGCAGCAGAGAAGAGGGGGCACGCTACGAGCAGTACTTC.

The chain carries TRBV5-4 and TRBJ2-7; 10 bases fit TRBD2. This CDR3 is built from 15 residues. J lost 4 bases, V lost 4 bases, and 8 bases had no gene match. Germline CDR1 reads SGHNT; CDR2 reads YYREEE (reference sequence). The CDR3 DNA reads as TGTGCCAGCAGCGGGGCTAGCGGGAGAGGATACGAGCAGTACTTC. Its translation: CASSGASGRGYEQYF.